One T cell receptor (beta chain) is described in this entry. This record belongs to a study of shared clonotypes between healthy human individuals. Sequencing was performed with immunoSEQ multiplex PCR; in TCRdb, only in-frame clones are kept and a portion is missing. There are 2 million to 2.5 million clones in the sample; 80% to 95% occur only once, and 0.3% to 0.45% lies in the top ten. Germline CDR1 is MNHNY and CDR2 is SVGAGI (reference sequence). V lost 3 bases and J 4 bases, leaving 8 bases between the germline ends. The CDR3 extends over 13 amino acids. Sequencing was performed on naive CD4+ T cells from PBMCs. As for subset: CD45RA+ positively selected. The rearrangement links TRBV6-6 to TRBJ2-3, with D possibly being TRBD1 (6 bases). The receptor was derived from a man aged 18 to 30 in good health. Some clones in this sample may be carry-over from other donors' samples. The CDR3 DNA sequence: TGTGCCAGCAGTTATACAGGGTCAGATACGCAGTATTTT. Translated: CASSYTGSDTQYF.